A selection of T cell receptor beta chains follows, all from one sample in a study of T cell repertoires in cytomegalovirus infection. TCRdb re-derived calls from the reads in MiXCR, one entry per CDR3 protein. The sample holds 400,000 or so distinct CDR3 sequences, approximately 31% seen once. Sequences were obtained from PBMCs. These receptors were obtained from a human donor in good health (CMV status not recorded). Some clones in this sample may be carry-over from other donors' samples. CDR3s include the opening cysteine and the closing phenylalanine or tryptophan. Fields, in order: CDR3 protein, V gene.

CDR3aa: CASSLVAGGMNTEAFF
v_gene: TRBV7-6

CDR3aa: CASSLRAANTGELFF
v_gene: TRBV7-9

CDR3aa: CSAVNYASSTDTQYF
v_gene: TRBV20-1

CDR3aa: CASSIQGALPYEQYF
v_gene: TRBV19

CDR3aa: CASSYRNGPATEAFF
v_gene: TRBV6-6

CDR3aa: CASSLRDRVSTEAFF
v_gene: TRBV7-6

CDR3aa: CASQSYEQYF
v_gene: TRBV2

CDR3aa: CASSLEVWGGNEQFF
v_gene: TRBV7-3

CDR3aa: CDISEHYEQYF
v_gene: TRBV10-3

CDR3aa: CASSIVIGQGTEAFF
v_gene: TRBV19

CDR3aa: CASSHGLGQRSGNTIYF
v_gene: TRBV7-9

CDR3aa: CASSLSGGVFGNTIYF
v_gene: TRBV11-1

CDR3aa: CASSAADYGKETQYF
v_gene: TRBV7-6

CDR3aa: CASSFRPGKGNTEAFF
v_gene: TRBV7-9

CDR3aa: CASSLGNSEAFF
v_gene: TRBV7-9

CDR3aa: CAISLGRGNAEAFF
v_gene: TRBV10-3

CDR3aa: CASRLTLENSPLHF
v_gene: TRBV6-6

CDR3aa: CASSERTGGNTEAFF
v_gene: TRBV2

CDR3aa: CASSLRRGSPLHF
v_gene: TRBV27

CDR3aa: CASSSIKDRGAYGYTF
v_gene: TRBV6-6

CDR3aa: CSARYRQGHNEQFF
v_gene: TRBV20-1

CDR3aa: CASSLASLASETQYF
v_gene: TRBV7-2

CDR3aa: CASSGPAGLSCGYTF
v_gene: TRBV23-1

CDR3aa: CATRIQGNTEAFF
v_gene: TRBV15

CDR3aa: CASSLGQGLGIEAFF
v_gene: TRBV4-1

CDR3aa: CDSSPPRQGYEQYF
v_gene: TRBV18

CDR3aa: CASSELVGGGPDTQYF
v_gene: TRBV2

CDR3aa: CATSKTPWSYEQYF
v_gene: TRBV15

CDR3aa: CASSSGGANYGYTF
v_gene: TRBV28

CDR3aa: CASSSGGTTNTGELFF
v_gene: TRBV5-1

CDR3aa: CASSGAQGRNNEQFF
v_gene: TRBV2

CDR3aa: CASSLAAKTNYGYTF
v_gene: TRBV7-2

CDR3aa: CASSPPGAHEQYF
v_gene: TRBV4-1

CDR3aa: CASSFQWHNEQFF
v_gene: TRBV5-1

CDR3aa: CSARGPHRDRGDNSNQPQHF
v_gene: TRBV20-1

CDR3aa: CASSKPGQPESNAF
v_gene: TRBV19

CDR3aa: CASSLGQVGFVQETQYF
v_gene: TRBV5-8

CDR3aa: CASSLENTYEQYF
v_gene: TRBV7-9

CDR3aa: CASSSGAGGYNSPLHF
v_gene: TRBV5-4

CDR3aa: CASSSGGGTGDSPLQF
v_gene: TRBV7-2

CDR3aa: CASSDRLSSGNTIYF
v_gene: TRBV19

CDR3aa: CASSEDSVDTQYF
v_gene: TRBV6-1